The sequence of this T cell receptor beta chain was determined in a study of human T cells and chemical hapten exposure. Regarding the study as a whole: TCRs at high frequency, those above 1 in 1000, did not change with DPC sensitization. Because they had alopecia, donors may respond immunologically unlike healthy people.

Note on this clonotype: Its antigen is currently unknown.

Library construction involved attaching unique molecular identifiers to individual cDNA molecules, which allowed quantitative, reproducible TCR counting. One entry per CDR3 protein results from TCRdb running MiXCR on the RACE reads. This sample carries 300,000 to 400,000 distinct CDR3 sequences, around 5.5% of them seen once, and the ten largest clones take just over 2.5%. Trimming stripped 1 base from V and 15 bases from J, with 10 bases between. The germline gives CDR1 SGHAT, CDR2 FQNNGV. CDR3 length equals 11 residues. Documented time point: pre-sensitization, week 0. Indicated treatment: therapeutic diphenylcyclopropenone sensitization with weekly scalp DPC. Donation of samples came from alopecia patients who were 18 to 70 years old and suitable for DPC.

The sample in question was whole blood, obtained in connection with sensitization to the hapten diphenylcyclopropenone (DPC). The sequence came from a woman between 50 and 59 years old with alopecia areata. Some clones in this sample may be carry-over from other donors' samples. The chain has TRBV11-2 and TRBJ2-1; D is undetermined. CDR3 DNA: TGTGCCAGCAGCTTAGGCCCCCACGGGTTCTTC. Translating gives CASSLGPHGFF.